This T cell receptor (beta chain) stems from a study of cytomegalovirus exposure and HLA in healthy donors. For this clone: Its antigen is not known.

Both 60 Vbeta primers and 13 Jbeta primers went into the PCR. Repertoires were generated with immunoSEQ multiplex PCR, while TCRdb's copy carries only in-frame clones and drops some. In the table there are approximately 150,000 clones, 72% of which are singletons. Notes on the study in general: Later analysis reportedly placed an Asian-associated ancestry cluster below the approximately 700-donor mean in N-insertions.

Sequencing was performed on PBMCs. The TCR sequence derives from a man aged 40-50 years in good health and CMV-seronegative.

The CDR3 DNA reads as TGCGCCAGCAGCCTTTGGACAGAAAGCTACGAGCAGTACTTC. This encodes CASSLWTESYEQYF. The V call is TRBV5-1, the J call TRBJ2-7, with D tentatively TRBD1 (6 bases). The germline CDR1 and CDR2 sequences are SGHRS and YFSETQ. Trimming took off 4 bases at V and 3 bases at J, with 14 bases between the two ends. The CDR3 sequence is 14 residues long. Supplemented by reference TRBV5-1 and TRBJ2-7, the full variable domain reads KAGVTQTPRYLIKTRGQQVTLSCSPISGHRSVSWYQQTPGQGLQFLFEYFSETQRNKGNFPGRFSGRQFSNSRSEMNVSTLELGDSALYLCASSLWTESYEQYFGPGTRLTVT.